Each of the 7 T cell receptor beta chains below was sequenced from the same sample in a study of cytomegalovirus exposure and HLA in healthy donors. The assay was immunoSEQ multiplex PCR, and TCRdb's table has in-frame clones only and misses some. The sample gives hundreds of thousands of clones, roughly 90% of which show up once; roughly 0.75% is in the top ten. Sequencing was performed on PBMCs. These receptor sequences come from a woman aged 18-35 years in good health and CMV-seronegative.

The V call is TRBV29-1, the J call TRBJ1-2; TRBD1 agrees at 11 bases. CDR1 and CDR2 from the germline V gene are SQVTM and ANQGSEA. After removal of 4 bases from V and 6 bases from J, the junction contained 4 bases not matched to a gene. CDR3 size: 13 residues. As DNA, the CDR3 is TGCAGCGTTGGAAGGACAGGGGGCGATGGCTACACCTTC. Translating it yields CSVGRTGGDGYTF.

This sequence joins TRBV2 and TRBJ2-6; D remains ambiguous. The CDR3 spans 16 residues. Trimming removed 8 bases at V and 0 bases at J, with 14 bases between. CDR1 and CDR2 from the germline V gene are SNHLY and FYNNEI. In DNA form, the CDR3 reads TGTGCCAGCGAACGGGTCCCTAGCTCTGGGGCCAACGTCCTGACTTTC. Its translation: CASERVPSSGANVLTF. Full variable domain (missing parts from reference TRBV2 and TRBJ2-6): EPEVTQTPSHQVTQMGQEVILRCVPISNHLYFYWYRQILGQKVEFLVSFYNNEISEKSEIFDDQFSVERPDGSNFTLKIRSTKLEDSAMYFCASERVPSSGANVLTFGAGSRLTVL.

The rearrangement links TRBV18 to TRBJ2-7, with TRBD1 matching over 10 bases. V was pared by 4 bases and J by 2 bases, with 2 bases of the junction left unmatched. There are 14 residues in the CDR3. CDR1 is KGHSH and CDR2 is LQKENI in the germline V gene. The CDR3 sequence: CASSHGQGAYEQYF. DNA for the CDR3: TGTGCCAGCTCACACGGACAGGGGGCCTACGAGCAGTACTTC.

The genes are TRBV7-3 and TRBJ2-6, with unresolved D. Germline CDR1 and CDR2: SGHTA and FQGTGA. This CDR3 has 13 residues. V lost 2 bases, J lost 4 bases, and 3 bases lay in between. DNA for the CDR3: TGTGCCAGCAGCTTACCGGGGGCCAACGTCCTGACTTTC. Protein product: CASSLPGANVLTF.

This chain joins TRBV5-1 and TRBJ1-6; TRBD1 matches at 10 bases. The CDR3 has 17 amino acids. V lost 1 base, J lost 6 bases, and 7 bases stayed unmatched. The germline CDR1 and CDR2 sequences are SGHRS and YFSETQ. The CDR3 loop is CASSLTTGGLSNSPLHF. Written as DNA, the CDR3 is TGCGCCAGCAGCTTGACGACAGGGGGCTTGAGTAATTCACCCCTCCACTTT.

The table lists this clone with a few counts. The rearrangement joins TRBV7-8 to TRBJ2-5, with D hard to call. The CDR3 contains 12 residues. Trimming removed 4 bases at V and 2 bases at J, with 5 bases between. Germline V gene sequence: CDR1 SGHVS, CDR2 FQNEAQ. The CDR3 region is CASSSPQETQYF. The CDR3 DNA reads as TGTGCCAGCAGCTCCCCACAAGAGACCCAGTACTTC. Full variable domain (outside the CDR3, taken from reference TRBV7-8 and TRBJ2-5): GAGVSQSPRYKVAKRGQDVALRCDPISGHVSLFWYQQALGQGPEFLTYFQNEAQLDKSGLPSDRFFAERPEGSVSTLKIQRTQQEDSAVYLCASSSPQETQYFGPGTRLLVL.

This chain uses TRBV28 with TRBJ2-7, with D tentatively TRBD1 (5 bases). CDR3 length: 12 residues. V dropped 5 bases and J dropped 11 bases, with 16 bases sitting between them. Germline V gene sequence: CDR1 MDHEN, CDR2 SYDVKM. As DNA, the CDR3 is TGTGCCAGCAGTCTAACCCAGGGCAGAAAGTACTTC. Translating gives CASSLTQGRKYF.